These 12 T cell receptor beta chains share one sample of origin, sequenced in a study of identical twins. Each CDR3 protein is one row after TCRdb ran MiXCR on the 5' RACE reads. The sample lists about 300,000 distinct CDR3 sequences; roughly 12% were seen once. This sample also appeared in a second study, on yellow fever vaccine responses in identical twins.

The specimen sequenced was CD8+ T cells sorted from blood. These receptors were collected from a woman aged 18-29 years in good health.

A note on this clonotype: An end of the junction does not agree with germline; a read error may underlie this. This chain connects TRBV24-1 to TRBJ2-1; 10 nucleotides match TRBD2. This CDR3 has 20 residues. Germline assignment: CDR1 KGHDR and CDR2 SFDVKD. The CDR3 is CATSDLGTSGKGSPYNEQFF. CDR3 bases: TGCGCCACCAGTGATTTAGGTACTAGCGGGAAAGGAAGCCCATACAATGAGCAGTTCTTC.

A remark on this clonotype: A much larger clone lies a single base off, so this may be a read error. V is TRBV5-4 and J is TRBJ2-1; 7 nucleotides match TRBD1. The V gene end was trimmed by 3 bases and the J gene end by 4 bases; junction bases not matched to a gene: 1. CDR3 size: 13 residues. CDR1 SGHNT and CDR2 YYREEE come from the germline V gene (reference sequence). CDR3 sequence reads: CASSWGQYNEQFF. The CDR3 DNA reads TGTGCCAGCAGCTGGGGACAGTACAATGAGCAGTTCTTC.

This sequence joins TRBV27 and TRBJ2-5, with D possibly being TRBD1 (5 bases). CDR3 length: 15 residues. Germline V CDR1 and CDR2: MNHEY, SMNVEV (reference sequence). The ends were cut back, 6 bases at V and 1 base at J, with 15 bases in the middle. The CDR3: CASRDYTGSQETQYF. CDR3 DNA sequence: TGTGCCAGCAGGGATTATACAGGATCCCAAGAGACCCAGTACTTC.

This clonotype occurred a few times. The V gene is TRBV20-1, the J gene TRBJ1-4; D is ambiguous. The germline V gene has CDR1 DFQATT and CDR2 SNEGSKA (reference sequence). The CDR3 is 14 amino acids. V was trimmed by 0 bases and J by 8 bases, leaving 13 bases between them. The CDR3 sequence is CSAREGLHREKLFF. CDR3 in DNA: TGCAGTGCTAGAGAGGGCCTCCATCGGGAAAAACTGTTTTTT.

This clonotype has more than one count but fewer than ten. The chain carries TRBV12-5 and TRBJ2-3, with TRBD2 identical over 13 bases. The germline V gene has CDR1 LGHNT and CDR2 FRNRAP. This CDR3 spans 15 amino acids. V shed 2 bases and J 5 bases; nucleotides not matched to a gene: 1. In DNA, the CDR3 is TGTGCTAGTGGTTTGACTAGCGGGAGGGGAGATACGCAGTATTTT. Translating it yields CASGLTSGRGDTQYF.

In this sample, this clonotype turned up a few times. The J gene is TRBJ1-1, the V gene TRBV14; no clear D. V shed 2 bases and J shed 0 bases, with 16 bases lying between them. The CDR3 runs to 17 residues. In germline, CDR1 is SGHDN, CDR2 FVKESK. This CDR3 reads CASSQHGAEVMNTEAFF. The CDR3 DNA reads TGTGCCAGCAGCCAACATGGCGCGGAGGTTATGAACACTGAAGCTTTCTTT.

The chain uses TRBV6-1 and TRBJ2-1, with TRBD2 matching over 8 bases. Germline values: CDR1 MNHNS, CDR2 SASEGT. CDR3 size: 15 residues. J lost 5 bases, V lost 6 bases, and 9 bases had no gene match. The CDR3 sequence is CASSPQAGGNNEQFF. DNA for the CDR3: TGTGCCAGCAGCCCCCAGGCGGGGGGAAACAATGAGCAGTTCTTC.

This sequence joins TRBV24-1 and TRBJ2-3; TRBD2 aligns across 11 bases. V lost 5 bases and J lost 0; bases outside the gene matches: 9. This CDR3 region has 18 residues. Germline V lookup: CDR1 KGHDR, CDR2 SFDVKD. CDR3 region: CATSGLRLAGTSTDTQYF. CDR3 nucleotide sequence: TGTGCCACCAGTGGACTGCGACTAGCGGGGACTAGCACAGATACGCAGTATTTT.

This clonotype has at least ten counts. The V call is TRBV20-1, the J call TRBJ2-3; tentative D call: TRBD2 (5 bases). There are 15 residues in the CDR3. Trimming shortened V by 0 bases and J by 0 bases, and 10 bases separated the two germline ends. Per germline, CDR1 DFQATT and CDR2 SNEGSKA (reference sequence). DNA of the CDR3: TGCAGTGCTAGAGATCAGCGGTCTAGCACAGATACGCAGTATTTT. It encodes CSARDQRSSTDTQYF.

This clonotype has just a few counts. The chain combines TRBV12-3 or TRBV12-4 with TRBJ2-7; 8 bases map to TRBD2. The CDR3 has 13 residues. The V segment lost 4 bases and the J segment 5 bases; nucleotides outside the gene matches: 4. CDR3 amino acids: CASSYRGGNEQYF. CDR3 nucleotide sequence: TGTGCCAGCAGTTACCGGGGGGGAAACGAGCAGTACTTC.

This clonotype has more than one count but fewer than ten. The chain combines TRBV20-1 with TRBJ2-1; 12 bases map to TRBD2. This CDR3 is built from 19 residues. Per germline, CDR1 DFQATT and CDR2 SNEGSKA (reference sequence). V shed 6 bases, J shed 9 bases, and the junction held 24 bases outside the gene matches. The CDR3 region has the DNA TGCAGTGCAGGATTGGGGTCAGGGAGACTAGCGGGAGTTTCGGGTGAGCAGTTCTTC. Residues: CSAGLGSGRLAGVSGEQFF.

The genes are TRBV29-1 and TRBJ2-1; D is unclear. The V and J ends lost 4 bases and 3 bases respectively, with 10 bases between them. Germline CDR1 is SQVTM and CDR2 is ANQGSEA. There are 13 residues in the CDR3. CDR3 bases: TGCAGCGTTGTAGGTGGGGACTACAATGAGCAGTTCTTC. It is translated as CSVVGGDYNEQFF.